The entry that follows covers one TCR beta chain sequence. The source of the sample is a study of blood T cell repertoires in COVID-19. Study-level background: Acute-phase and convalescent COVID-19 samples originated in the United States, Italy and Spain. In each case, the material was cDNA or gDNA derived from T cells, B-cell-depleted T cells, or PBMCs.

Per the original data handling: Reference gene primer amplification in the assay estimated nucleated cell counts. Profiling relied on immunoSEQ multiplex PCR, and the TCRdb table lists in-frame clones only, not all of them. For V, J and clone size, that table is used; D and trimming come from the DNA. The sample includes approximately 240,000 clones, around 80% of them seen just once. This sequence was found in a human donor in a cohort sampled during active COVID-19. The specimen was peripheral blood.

CDR3 coding DNA: TGTGCCAGCAGGTGGGGAGCGGGTAGCTCCTACGAGCAGTACTTC. Protein: CASRWGAGSSYEQYF. The chain links TRBV6-6 to TRBJ2-7; TRBD2 might be the D (6 bases). Deletions cut 6 bases from V and 0 bases from J, with 15 bases between. This CDR3 spans 15 amino acids. Germline V gene sequence: CDR1 MNHNY, CDR2 SVGAGI (reference sequence).